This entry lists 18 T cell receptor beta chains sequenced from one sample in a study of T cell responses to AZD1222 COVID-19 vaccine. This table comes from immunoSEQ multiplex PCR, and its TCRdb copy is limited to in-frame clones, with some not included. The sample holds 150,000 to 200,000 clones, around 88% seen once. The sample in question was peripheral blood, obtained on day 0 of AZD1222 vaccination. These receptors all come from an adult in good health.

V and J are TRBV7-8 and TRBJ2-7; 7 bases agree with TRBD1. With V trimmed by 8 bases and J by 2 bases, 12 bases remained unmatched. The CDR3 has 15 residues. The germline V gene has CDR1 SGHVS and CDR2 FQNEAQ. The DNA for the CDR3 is TGTGCCAGCGGACTCCGGGACAGAGGTACCTACGAGCAGTACTTC. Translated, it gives CASGLRDRGTYEQYF.

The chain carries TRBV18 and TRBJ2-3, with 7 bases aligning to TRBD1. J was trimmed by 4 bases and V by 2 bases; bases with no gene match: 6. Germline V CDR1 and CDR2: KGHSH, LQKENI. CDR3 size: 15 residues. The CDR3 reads CASSPFRDSSDTQYF. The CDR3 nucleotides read TGTGCCAGCTCACCATTCCGGGACAGTTCAGATACGCAGTATTTT.

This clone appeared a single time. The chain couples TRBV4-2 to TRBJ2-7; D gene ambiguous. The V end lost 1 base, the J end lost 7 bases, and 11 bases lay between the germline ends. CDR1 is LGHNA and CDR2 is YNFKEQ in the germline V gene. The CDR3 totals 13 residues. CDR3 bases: TGTGCCAGCAGCCAAGCCCGATTCACGGAGCAGTACTTC. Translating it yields CASSQARFTEQYF.

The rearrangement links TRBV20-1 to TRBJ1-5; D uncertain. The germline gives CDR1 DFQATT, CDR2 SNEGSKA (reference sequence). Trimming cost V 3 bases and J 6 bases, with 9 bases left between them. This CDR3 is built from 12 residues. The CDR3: CSASTGGQPQHF. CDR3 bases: TGCAGTGCTAGTACGGGCGGTCAGCCCCAGCATTTT.

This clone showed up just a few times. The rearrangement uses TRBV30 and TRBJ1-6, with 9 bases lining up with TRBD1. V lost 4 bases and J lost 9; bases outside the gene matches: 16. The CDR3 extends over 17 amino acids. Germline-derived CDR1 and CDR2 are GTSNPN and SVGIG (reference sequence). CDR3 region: CAWKLRTGAPRGSPLHF. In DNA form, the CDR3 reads TGTGCCTGGAAGTTAAGGACAGGGGCCCCTAGGGGTTCACCCCTCCACTTT. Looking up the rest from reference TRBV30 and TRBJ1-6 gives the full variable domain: SQTIHQWPATLVQPVGSPLSLECTVEGTSNPNLYWYRQAAGRGLQLLFYSVGIGQISSEVPQNLSASRPQDRQFILSSKKLLLSDSGFYLCAWKLRTGAPRGSPLHFGNGTRLTVT.

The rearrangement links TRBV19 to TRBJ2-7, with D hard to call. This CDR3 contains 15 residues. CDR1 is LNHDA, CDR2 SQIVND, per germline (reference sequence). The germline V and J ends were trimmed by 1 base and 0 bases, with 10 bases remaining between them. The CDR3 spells CASSIGAPSSYEQYF. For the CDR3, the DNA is TGTGCCAGTAGTATAGGGGCGCCTAGCTCCTACGAGCAGTACTTC. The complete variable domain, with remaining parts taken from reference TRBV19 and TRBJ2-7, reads DGGITQSPKYLFRKEGQNVTLSCEQNLNHDAMYWYRQDPGQGLRLIYYSQIVNDFQKGDIAEGYSVSREKKESFPLTVTSAQKNPTAFYLCASSIGAPSSYEQYFGPGTRLTVT.

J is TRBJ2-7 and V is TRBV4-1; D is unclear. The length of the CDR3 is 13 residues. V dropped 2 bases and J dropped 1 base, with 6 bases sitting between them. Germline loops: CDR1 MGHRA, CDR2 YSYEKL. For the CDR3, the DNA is TGCGCCAGCAGCCAACCGTTATCCTACGAGCAGTACTTC. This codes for CASSQPLSYEQYF.

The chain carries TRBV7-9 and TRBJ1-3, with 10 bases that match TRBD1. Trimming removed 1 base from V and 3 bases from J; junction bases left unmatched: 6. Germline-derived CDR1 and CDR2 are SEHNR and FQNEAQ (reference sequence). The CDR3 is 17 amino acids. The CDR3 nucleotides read TGTGCCAGCAGCTTAGGACGGGACAGGGGCAATGGAAACACCATATATTTT. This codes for CASSLGRDRGNGNTIYF.

CDR3 DNA: TGTGCCAGCAGCCCGGGCCGCGGGGCAAGGGCTGGTTCACCCCTCCACTTT. Translated: CASSPGRGARAGSPLHF. The genes are TRBV5-5 and TRBJ1-6, with D maybe TRBD1 (5 bases). The CDR3 is made up of 17 amino acids. Trimming removed 4 bases from V and 9 bases from J, with 23 bases in between. Germline CDR1 reads SGHKS; CDR2 reads YYEKEE (reference sequence). Full variable domain (remainder filled in from reference TRBV5-5 and TRBJ1-6): DAGVTQSPTHLIKTRGQQVTLRCSPISGHKSVSWYQQVLGQGPQFIFQYYEKEERGRGNFPDRFSARQFPNYSSELNVNALLLGDSALYLCASSPGRGARAGSPLHFGNGTRLTVT.

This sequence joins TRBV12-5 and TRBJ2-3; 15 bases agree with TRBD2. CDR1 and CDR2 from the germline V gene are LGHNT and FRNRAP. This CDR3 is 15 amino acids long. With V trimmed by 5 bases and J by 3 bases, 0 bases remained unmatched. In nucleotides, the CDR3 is TGTGCTAGTGGTGGGACTAGCGGGAGGACAGATACGCAGTATTTT. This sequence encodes CASGGTSGRTDTQYF.

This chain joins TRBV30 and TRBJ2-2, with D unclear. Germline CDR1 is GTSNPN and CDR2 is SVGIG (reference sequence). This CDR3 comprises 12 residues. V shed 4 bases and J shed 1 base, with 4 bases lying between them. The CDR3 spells CAWNGNTGELFF. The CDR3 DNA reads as TGTGCCTGGAACGGGAACACCGGGGAGCTGTTTTTT.

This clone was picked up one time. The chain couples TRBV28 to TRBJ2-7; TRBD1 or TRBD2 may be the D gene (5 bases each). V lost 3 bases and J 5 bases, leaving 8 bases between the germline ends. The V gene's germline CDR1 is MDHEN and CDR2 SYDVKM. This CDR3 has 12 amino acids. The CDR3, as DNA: TGTGCCAGCAGTTTGGGGGTACACGAGCAGTACTTC. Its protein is CASSLGVHEQYF.

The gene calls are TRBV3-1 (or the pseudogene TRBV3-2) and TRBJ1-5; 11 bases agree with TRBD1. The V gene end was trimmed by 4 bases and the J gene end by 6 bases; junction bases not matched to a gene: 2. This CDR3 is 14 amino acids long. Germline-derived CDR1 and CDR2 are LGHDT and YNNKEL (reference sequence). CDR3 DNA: TGTGCCAGCAGCCCGGACAGGGGGCGTCAGCCCCAGCATTTT. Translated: CASSPDRGRQPQHF.

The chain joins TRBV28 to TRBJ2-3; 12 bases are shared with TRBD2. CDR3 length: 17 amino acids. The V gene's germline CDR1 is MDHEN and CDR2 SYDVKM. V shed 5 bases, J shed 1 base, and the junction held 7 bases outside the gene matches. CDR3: CASSPTSGGPGTDTQYF. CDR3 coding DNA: TGTGCCAGCAGTCCCACTAGCGGGGGGCCGGGCACAGATACGCAGTATTTT.

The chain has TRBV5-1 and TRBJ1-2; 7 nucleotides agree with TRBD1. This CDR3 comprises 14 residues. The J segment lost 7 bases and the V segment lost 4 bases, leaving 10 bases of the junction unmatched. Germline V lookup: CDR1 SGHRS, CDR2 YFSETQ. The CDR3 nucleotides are TGCGCCAGCAGCCCCCAGACAGGGATTGGTGGCTACACCTTC. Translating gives CASSPQTGIGGYTF.

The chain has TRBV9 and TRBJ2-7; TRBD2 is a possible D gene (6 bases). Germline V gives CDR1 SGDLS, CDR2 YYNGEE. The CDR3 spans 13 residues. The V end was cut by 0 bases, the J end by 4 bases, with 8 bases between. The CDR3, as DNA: TGTGCCAGCAGCGTAGAGGAGGGGTACGAGCAGTACTTC. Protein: CASSVEEGYEQYF.

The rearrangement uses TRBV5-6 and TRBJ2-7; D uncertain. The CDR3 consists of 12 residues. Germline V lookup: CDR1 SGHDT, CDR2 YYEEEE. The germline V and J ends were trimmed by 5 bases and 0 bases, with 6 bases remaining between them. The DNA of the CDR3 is TGTGCCAGCAGGGTGGGCTCCTACGAGCAGTACTTC. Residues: CASRVGSYEQYF.

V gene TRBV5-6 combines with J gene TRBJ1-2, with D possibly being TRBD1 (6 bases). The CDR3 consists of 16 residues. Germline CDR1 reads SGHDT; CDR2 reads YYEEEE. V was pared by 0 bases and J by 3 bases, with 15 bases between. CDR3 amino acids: CASSLEYREDDYGYTF. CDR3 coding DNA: TGTGCCAGCAGCTTGGAGTACAGGGAAGACGACTATGGCTACACCTTC.